This TCR beta chain was captured by sequencing in a study of CD8+ T cells in alopecia areata (dated by TCRdb to 2017 to 2018). With respect to the entire study: The treated patients, all with moderate-to-severe alopecia areata, were enrolled in an open-label pilot trial of oral tofacitinib given at 5 to 10 mg twice daily. Patients received tofacitinib for 6 to 18 months and were then followed off drug for 6 months to check for delayed response and recurrence. The study used high-throughput TCRbeta sequencing to examine T cell clonal expansion in alopecia areata, in both the C3H/HeJ mouse model and human patients. In humans, TCRbeta sequencing was performed on scalp tissue and on sorted CD4+ and CD8+ peripheral blood T cells from healthy controls and from patients with patchy or totalis/universalis alopecia areata. Biopsies were taken from tofacitinib-treated patients at baseline and at 4 and 24 weeks of treatment, and a later scalp biopsy was taken in several of the tofacitinib-treated patients. Clonality in the scalp was compared among normal scalp (n=4), patchy alopecia areata scalp (n=8), and alopecia totalis/universalis scalp (n=8). RNA was obtained with the PAXgene miRNA kit for fixed scalp, the miRNeasy kit for PBMCs, and the RNeasy kit for mouse skin. Amplification of TCRbeta CDR3 regions was done by immunoSEQ multiplex PCR using 35 Vbeta forward primers and 13 Jbeta reverse primers.

The time point label on this specimen signifies: baseline before oral tofacitinib. From alopecia areata patients, peripheral blood was collected along with lesional scalp punch biopsies. PBMCs were separated by density centrifugation and stained for CD3, CD4 and CD8, after which CD4+ and CD8+ T cells were sorted on a FACSAria. The library was generated by the immunoSEQ multiplex PCR assay. For TCR sequencing, RNA was extracted from every sample and reverse transcribed into cDNA to serve as template. First-strand cDNA was synthesized using SuperScript III with a 2:1 mix of oligo-dT and random hexamers. Amplification bias was assessed with a synthetic immune receptor repertoire, and residual bias was removed computationally. In the original analysis: Raw reads were preprocessed for error removal, and CDR3 was defined according to IMGT conventions as running from the conserved cysteine to phenylalanine. Clonality was computed by normalizing Shannon entropy by log2 of the number of productive unique TCRs and subtracting the result from 1. Whether each scalp clone was CD4 or CD8 was inferred by checking scalp TCRbeta sequences against the CD4 and CD8 repertoires from sorted blood. As stored in TCRdb, this immuneACCESS dataset retains in-frame rearrangements with V and J assigned. A fraction of the clones does not appear; measured against another copy, unresolved V genes explain less than half of the discrepancy, and the remainder lacks a known reason. D and trimming were read from the DNA, whereas the V and J calls and clone size are those reported in that table. The sample profile shows 150,000 to 180,000 clones; about 53% of them were found once. 15% to 20% of the sample rests with the top ten.

Remarks on this clone: This clone's antigen is unknown. Qualities for individual bases were not recorded, and no much larger clone is one base off.

What the authors observed across the whole study: Resident alphabeta T cells in normal human skin are also sequenced, complicating scalp TCR repertoire analysis, unlike mouse skin dominated by gammadelta T cells. Lesional scalp, especially in alopecia totalis/universalis, showed higher clonality and more expanded CD8+ clones than normal scalp, suggesting antigenic drive. Compared with mice, TCR sequences shared between patients were less clear, possibly partly because of HLA diversity across the patient population.

Via the germline V gene (reference sequence), CDR1 is MNHEY and CDR2 SMNVEV. The CDR3 runs 16 residues from the cysteine to the phenylalanine. Only the CDR3 DNA stays, 48 bases, in frame from base 1. V was cut back by 10 bases and J by 1 base, leaving a gap of 19 bases between them. This sequence was found in a human donor with alopecia areata. Source: CD8+ T cells sorted from blood, taken at week 0. This chain joins TRBV27 to TRBJ2-2, with the D assignment possibly TRBD1 or TRBD2, given 7 matching bases for each. CDR3 region: CATSQGGTRNTGELFF. The bases read TGTGCCACCTCGCAGGGGGGGACCCGGAACACCGGGGAGCTGTTTTTT.